A selection of T cell receptor beta chains follows, all from one sample in a study of lymphopenia after photon versus proton radiotherapy. Assay: immunoSEQ multiplex PCR; the TCRdb copy retains only in-frame clones and omits some. Of some 7,000 clones listed, roughly 77% are singletons. The sample consisted of peripheral blood, taken from a patient treated with photon-based radiotherapy. Source of these receptors: a young man with gastric cancer. The CDR3 runs from the conserved cysteine through the conserved F or W. D genes are given only for firm matches.

>TRBV18|.|TRBJ2-5
CASSPANRGETQYF
TGTGCCAGCTCACCAGCTAATCGAGGAGAGACCCAGTACTTC
>TRBV19|.|TRBJ1-6
CASSKGGRTNSPLHF
TGTGCCAGTAGTAAAGGGGGACGGACGAATTCACCCCTCCACTTT
>TRBV19|TRBD1|TRBJ2-2
CASSRDRRSTGELFF
TGTGCCAGTAGTAGGGACAGGAGAAGCACCGGGGAGCTGTTTTTT
>TRBV6-4|.|TRBJ2-1
CASSGDSNEQFF
TGTGCCAGCTCCGGGGACTCCAATGAGCAGTTCTTC
>TRBV6-4|TRBD1|TRBJ1-3
CASSYSNRGTGNTIYF
TGTGCCAGCAGTTACTCCAACAGGGGGACTGGAAACACCATATATTTT
>TRBV21-1|.|TRBJ1-2
CASSKALCETGLGSYTF
TGTGCCAGCAGCAAAGCGCTTTGTGAGACAGGCCTTGGCAGCTACACCTTC
>TRBV5-1|.|TRBJ1-2
CASSSGSSGGGYTF
TGCGCCAGCAGTTCCGGCTCCTCTGGAGGGGGCTACACCTTC
>TRBV5-4|TRBD2|TRBJ2-1
CASSLGSSGVHNEQFF
TGTGCCAGCAGCTTAGGTAGTAGCGGGGTACACAATGAGCAGTTCTTC
>TRBV7-2|TRBD2|TRBJ2-1
CASSLLAGEPNEQFF
TGTGCCAGCAGCTTACTCGCGGGAGAGCCTAATGAGCAGTTCTTC
>TRBV5-6|.|TRBJ2-7
CASSGPTGTYEQYF
TGTGCCAGCAGCGGCCCGACGGGAACCTACGAGCAGTACTTC